This T cell receptor beta chain was identified during a study of blood T cell repertoires in COVID-19. Study-level information: From T cells, B-cell-depleted T cells, or PBMCs came the material, which was cDNA or gDNA.

Categorization into cohorts depended on clinical history that participants reported. A PCR-confirmed or clinician-diagnosed COVID-19 case had contacted exposed participants within 2 weeks of entry. In the original processing: For nucleated cells, counts were estimated from reference gene primer amplification. Measured with immunoSEQ multiplex PCR; TCRdb has only the in-frame clones, and not every one. V and J calls plus clone size are reproduced from that table; the DNA served to infer D and trimming. This table has hundreds of thousands of clones, approximately 80% appearing once. Germline CDR1 is KGHSH and CDR2 is LQKENI. The CDR3 has 19 amino acids. The V and J ends lost 3 bases and 0 bases respectively, with 18 bases between them. This clone appeared once.

The chain has TRBV18 and TRBJ1-6; TRBD1 is a possible D gene (6 bases). Material: PBMCs or T cells enriched from blood (not recorded which). The receptor was isolated from a middle-aged man who had been exposed to COVID-19. The CDR3 spells CASSPLGQSRSSYNSPLHF. CDR3 DNA: TGTGCCAGCTCACCCCTCGGACAGTCCAGAAGCTCCTATAATTCACCCCTCCACTTT.